The source of this T cell receptor (beta chain) is a study of Ad26.COV2.S vaccination and SARS-CoV-2 variants. Treatment noted: around 19 received Ad26.COV2.S at low or high dose, single or two shots; about 5 received placebo; per-sample allocation not given. Sampling was performed 63 days after the first vaccine or placebo injection. V dropped 4 bases and J dropped 3; count of bases not matched to a gene: 1. Germline CDR1 is LNHDA and CDR2 is SQIVND (reference sequence). The CDR3 has 14 residues. Assay: immunoSEQ multiplex PCR; the TCRdb copy retains only in-frame clones and omits some. The profile shows roughly 350,000 clones, about 86% of them singletons.

The V and J genes are TRBV19 and TRBJ2-2; 8 nucleotides line up with TRBD1. The sequence came from a person between 18 and 60 years old who received the Ad26.COV2.S COVID-19 vaccine or a placebo. The material sequenced was peripheral blood, taken in a trial of Ad26.COV2.S vaccine versus placebo. The CDR3 coding sequence is TGTGCCAGTAGTACAGGGGGCCACACCGGGGAGCTGTTTTTT. This sequence encodes CASSTGGHTGELFF.